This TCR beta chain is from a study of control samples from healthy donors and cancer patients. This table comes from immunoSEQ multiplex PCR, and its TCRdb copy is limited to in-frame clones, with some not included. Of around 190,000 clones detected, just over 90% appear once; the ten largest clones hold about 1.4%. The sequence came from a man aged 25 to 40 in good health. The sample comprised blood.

The CDR3 sequence: CASSAGTPFWELFF. The CDR3, as DNA: TGTGCCAGTAGTGCCGGGACTCCTTTTTGGGAGCTGTTTTTT. The chain couples TRBV19 to TRBJ2-2; possible D gene TRBD2, 6 bases. The ends were cut back, 5 bases at V and 9 bases at J, with 16 bases in the middle. From germline, CDR1 is LNHDA and CDR2 SQIVND (reference sequence). This CDR3 region has 14 residues.